The rows below give T cell receptor beta chains drawn from one sample of a study of metastatic and nonmetastatic thyroid tumors. TCRdb redid the clone calls on the PCR reads using MiXCR. The table lists about 22,000 clones, approximately 35% of them singletons. Sequencing was carried out using blood. Receptor source: a male donor with papillary thyroid cancer or a benign thyroid nodule (not recorded which). Some clones in this sample may be carry-over from other donors' samples. Both conserved end residues are part of each CDR3. The order of the fields is D gene, clone size, J gene, V gene, CDR3 protein, CDR3 DNA. The D gene is left open where the match is weak. The listing skips clone size in some rows; elsewhere it reads once, few, many or a size class.

>TRBD1|-|TRBJ1-5|TRBV6-6
CASSYSKYISGDREHF
TGTGCCAGCAGTTACTCGAAATACATAAGTGGGGACAGGGAGCATTTT
>TRBD2|-|TRBJ2-3|TRBV20-1
CSASFSGRPPADTQYF
TGCAGTGCCTCTTTTAGCGGGAGGCCCCCCGCAGATACGCAGTATTTT
>TRBD1|-|TRBJ2-1|TRBV11-2
CASSPQGGRSYNEQFF
TGTGCCAGCAGCCCACAGGGGGGTCGCTCCTACAATGAGCAGTTCTTC
>-|-|TRBJ2-3|TRBV7-9
CASGQGSSTDTQYF
TGTGCCAGCGGCCAGGGCTCTAGCACAGATACGCAGTATTTT
>-|-|TRBJ1-1|TRBV11-2
CASSLDGWVRTEAFF
TGTGCCAGCAGCTTAGATGGGTGGGTCCGGACTGAAGCTTTCTTT
>TRBD1|medium-sized|TRBJ2-2|TRBV28
CASSRIGTGGGKLFF
TGTGCCAGCAGTCGGATAGGGACAGGGGGCGGAAAGCTGTTTTTT
>TRBD2|medium-sized|TRBJ2-3|TRBV11-3
CASSFDLAGWLGNTDTQYF
TGTGCCAGCAGCTTCGATCTAGCGGGATGGCTCGGGAACACAGATACGCAGTATTTT
>-|few|TRBJ2-1|TRBV10-1
CASSEAPMRAKFYNEQFF
TGCGCCAGCAGTGAGGCACCCATGCGGGCCAAGTTCTACAATGAGCAGTTCTTC
>TRBD2|few|TRBJ2-5|TRBV27
CASSSLGGRASETKYF
TGTGCCAGCAGTTCTCTTGGCGGGAGGGCCTCAGAGACCAAGTACTTC
>TRBD2|-|TRBJ2-2|TRBV30
CAWSEGGRAHGELFF
TGTGCCTGGAGTGAGGGCGGGAGGGCCCACGGGGAGCTGTTTTTT
>-|medium-sized|TRBJ1-6|TRBV15
CATSRDSTTGSPLHF
TGTGCCACCAGCAGAGATAGTACTACCGGTTCACCCCTCCACTTT
>-|few|TRBJ2-7|TRBV20-1
CSARGTTGAYEQYF
TGCAGTGCTAGAGGGACGACGGGGGCCTACGAGCAGTACTTC
>TRBD2|many|TRBJ2-3|TRBV10-3
CAISWTSGTDTQYF
TGTGCCATCAGTTGGACTAGCGGCACAGATACGCAGTATTTT
>-|medium-sized|TRBJ2-3|TRBV27
CASSLKRGRSDTQYF
TGTGCCAGCAGTTTAAAAAGGGGCCGGTCAGATACGCAGTATTTT
>-|few|TRBJ2-7|TRBV7-2
CASSSPEYPYEQYF
TGTGCCAGCAGCTCACCAGAGTACCCCTACGAGCAGTACTTC
>-|many|TRBJ2-3|TRBV20-1
CSARDGTPATDTQYF
TGCAGTGCTAGAGATGGGACACCAGCCACAGATACGCAGTATTTT
>TRBD2|-|TRBJ2-5|TRBV11-2
CASSSTSGFQETQYF
TGTGCCAGCAGCTCGACTAGCGGGTTCCAAGAGACCCAGTACTTC
>-|once|TRBJ2-2|TRBV4-1
CASSQDITSTHTGELFF
TGCGCCAGCAGCCAAGATATAACTAGCACGCACACCGGGGAGCTGTTTTTT
>-|-|TRBJ1-6|TRBV6-1
CASSGRSFNSPLHF
TGTGCCAGCAGTGGCAGGAGCTTTAATTCACCCCTCCACTTT
>-|medium-sized|TRBJ2-5|TRBV20-1
CSARVVGNQETQYF
TGCAGTGCTAGAGTCGTCGGTAATCAAGAGACCCAGTACTTC
>-|medium-sized|TRBJ2-7|TRBV2
CASRKGTDYEQYF
TGTGCCAGCAGGAAAGGGACGGACTACGAGCAGTACTTC
>-|few|TRBJ2-7|TRBV28
CASSLAGVQYF
TGTGCCAGCAGTTTGGCCGGCGTGCAGTACTTC
>-|-|TRBJ1-3|TRBV2
CASSERDRIGNTIYF
TGTGCCAGCAGTGAAAGGGACCGTATTGGAAACACCATATATTTT
>-|-|TRBJ1-5|TRBV20-1
CSARDEGEYRSYSNQPQHF
TGCAGTGCTAGGGATGAGGGGGAGTACCGGTCTTATAGCAATCAGCCCCAGCATTTT
>TRBD2|-|TRBJ2-1|TRBV30
CAWRGRVAGDNEQFF
TGTGCCTGGAGGGGTCGGGTAGCGGGAGACAATGAGCAGTTCTTC
>-|-|TRBJ1-3|TRBV19
CASSGSGDPGNTIYF
TGTGCCAGTAGTGGATCAGGGGACCCTGGAAACACCATATATTTT
>-|-|TRBJ1-6|TRBV14
CASSPGWGNSPLHF
TGTGCCAGCAGCCCTGGCTGGGGTAATTCACCCCTCCACTTT
>-|-|TRBJ1-2|TRBV28
CASSLAPTGSYGYTF
TGTGCCAGCAGTTTAGCGCCTACAGGGTCCTATGGCTACACCTTC
>-|-|TRBJ2-7|TRBV5-6
CASSRGWGYYEQYF
TGTGCCAGCAGCCGCGGTTGGGGGTACTACGAGCAGTACTTC
>-|-|TRBJ1-5|TRBV12-5
CASLGRENSNQPQHF
TGTGCTAGTCTTGGACGGGAAAATAGCAATCAGCCCCAGCATTTT
>TRBD2|few|TRBJ2-7|TRBV6-1
CASSEYPSGVSSYEQYF
TGTGCCAGCAGTGAATATCCTAGCGGGGTAAGCTCCTACGAGCAGTACTTC
>-|medium-sized|TRBJ2-5|TRBV24-1
CATSVRDGGRETQYF
TGTGCCACCAGTGTTAGAGATGGGGGCCGGGAGACCCAGTACTTC
>TRBD1|-|TRBJ1-2|TRBV7-9
CASSGTGPNYGYTF
TGTGCCAGCAGTGGGACAGGACCTAACTATGGCTACACCTTC
>-|-|TRBJ1-6|TRBV30
CACRGGEYNSPLHF
TGTGCCTGTAGAGGAGGGGAGTATAATTCACCCCTCCACTTT
>-|few|TRBJ1-2|TRBV27
CASSPFSRDSYGYTF
TGTGCCAGCAGTCCATTTTCCAGGGATAGCTATGGCTACACCTTC
>-|few|TRBJ1-2|TRBV28
CASRMNTRGYTF
TGTGCCAGCAGGATGAATACGAGGGGCTACACCTTC
>-|many|TRBJ1-5|TRBV30
CAWSGGGNQPQHF
TGTGCCTGGAGTGGGGGTGGCAATCAGCCCCAGCATTTT